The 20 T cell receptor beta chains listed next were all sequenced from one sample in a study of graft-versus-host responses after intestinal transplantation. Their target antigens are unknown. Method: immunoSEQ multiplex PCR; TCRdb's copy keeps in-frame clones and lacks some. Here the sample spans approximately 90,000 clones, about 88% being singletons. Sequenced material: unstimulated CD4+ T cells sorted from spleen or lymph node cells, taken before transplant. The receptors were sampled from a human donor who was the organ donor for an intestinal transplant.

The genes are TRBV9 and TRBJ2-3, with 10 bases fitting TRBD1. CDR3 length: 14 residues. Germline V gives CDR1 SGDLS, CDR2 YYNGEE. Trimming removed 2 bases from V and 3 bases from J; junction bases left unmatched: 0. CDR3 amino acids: CASSVGQGTDTQYF. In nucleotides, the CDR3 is TGTGCCAGCAGCGTGGGACAGGGGACAGATACGCAGTATTTT.

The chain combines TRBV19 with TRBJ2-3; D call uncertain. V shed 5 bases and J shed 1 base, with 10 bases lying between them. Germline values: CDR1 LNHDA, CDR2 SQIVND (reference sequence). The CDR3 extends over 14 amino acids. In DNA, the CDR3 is TGTGCCAGTAGTCGAATTACGGGCACAGATACGCAGTATTTT. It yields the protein CASSRITGTDTQYF.

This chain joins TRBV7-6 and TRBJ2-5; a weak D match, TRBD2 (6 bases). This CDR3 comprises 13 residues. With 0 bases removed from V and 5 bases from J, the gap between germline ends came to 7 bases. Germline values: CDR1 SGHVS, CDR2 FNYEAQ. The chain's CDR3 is CASSLAREETQYF. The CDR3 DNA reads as TGTGCCAGCAGCTTAGCCCGGGAGGAGACCCAGTACTTC.

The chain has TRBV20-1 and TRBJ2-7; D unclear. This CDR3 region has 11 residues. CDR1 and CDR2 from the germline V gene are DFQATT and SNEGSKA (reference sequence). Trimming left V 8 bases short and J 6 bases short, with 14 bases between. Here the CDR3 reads CSPRVVSEQYF. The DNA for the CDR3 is TGCAGTCCCCGGGTGGTTTCCGAGCAGTACTTC.

As DNA, the CDR3 is TGTGCCAGCAGCTACAGGTCTTTCTACGAGCAGTACTTC. This codes for CASSYRSFYEQYF. The V gene is TRBV7-2, the J gene TRBJ2-7, with a weak D call TRBD1 (5 bases). The germline V gene encodes CDR1 SGHTA and CDR2 FQGNSA. The CDR3 is made up of 13 amino acids. V dropped 4 bases and J dropped 3 bases, with 10 bases sitting between them. The variable domain in full, completed from reference TRBV7-2 and TRBJ2-7, reads GAGVSQSPSNKVTEKGKDVELRCDPISGHTALYWYRQSLGQGLEFLIYFQGNSAPDKSGLPSDRFSAERTGGSVSTLTIQRTQQEDSAVYLCASSYRSFYEQYFGPGTRLTVT.

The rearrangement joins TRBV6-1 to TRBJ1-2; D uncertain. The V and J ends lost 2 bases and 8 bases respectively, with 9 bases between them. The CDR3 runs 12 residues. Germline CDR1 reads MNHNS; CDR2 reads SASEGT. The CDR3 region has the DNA TGTGCCAGCAGTGAATGGCCGAAGGGCTACACCTTC. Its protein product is CASSEWPKGYTF.

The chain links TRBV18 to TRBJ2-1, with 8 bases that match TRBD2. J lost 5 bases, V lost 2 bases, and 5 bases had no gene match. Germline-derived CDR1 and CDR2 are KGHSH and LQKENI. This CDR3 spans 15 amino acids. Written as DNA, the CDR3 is TGTGCCAGCTCACCAATCGGCGGGAGGAACAATGAGCAGTTCTTC. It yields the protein CASSPIGGRNNEQFF.

CDR3: CASTRTGRGTDTQYF. CDR3 in DNA: TGTGCCAGTACCCGGACCGGGCGGGGCACAGATACGCAGTATTTT. The rearrangement links TRBV19 to TRBJ2-3; D is perhaps TRBD2 (5 bases). This CDR3 is 15 amino acids long. In germline, CDR1 is LNHDA, CDR2 SQIVND (reference sequence). The germline V and J ends were trimmed by 7 bases and 1 base, with 15 bases remaining between them.

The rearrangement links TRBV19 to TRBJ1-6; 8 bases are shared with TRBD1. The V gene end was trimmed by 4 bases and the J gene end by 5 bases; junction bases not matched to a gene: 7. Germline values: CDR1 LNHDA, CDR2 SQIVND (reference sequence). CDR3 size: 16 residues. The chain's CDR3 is CASSTSGTGHNSPLHF. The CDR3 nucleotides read TGTGCCAGTAGTACCTCCGGGACAGGCCATAATTCACCCCTCCACTTT.

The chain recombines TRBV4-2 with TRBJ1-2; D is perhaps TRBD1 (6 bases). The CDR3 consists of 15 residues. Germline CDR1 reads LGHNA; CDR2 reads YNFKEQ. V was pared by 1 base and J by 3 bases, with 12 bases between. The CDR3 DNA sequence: TGTGCCAGCAGCCAAGGACAGGCAGCTTACTATGGCTACACCTTC. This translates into CASSQGQAAYYGYTF.

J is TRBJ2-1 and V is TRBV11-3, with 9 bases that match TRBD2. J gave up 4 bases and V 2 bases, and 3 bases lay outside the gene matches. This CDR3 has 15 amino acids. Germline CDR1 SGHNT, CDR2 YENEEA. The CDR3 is CASSLSSGGYNEQFF. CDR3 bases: TGTGCCAGCAGCTTAAGTAGCGGGGGTTACAATGAGCAGTTCTTC.

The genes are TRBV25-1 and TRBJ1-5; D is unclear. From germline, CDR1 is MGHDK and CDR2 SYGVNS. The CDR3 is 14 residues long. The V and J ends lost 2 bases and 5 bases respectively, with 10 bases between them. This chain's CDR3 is CASSEIEGDQPQHF. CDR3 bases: TGTGCCAGCAGTGAAATAGAGGGAGATCAGCCCCAGCATTTT.

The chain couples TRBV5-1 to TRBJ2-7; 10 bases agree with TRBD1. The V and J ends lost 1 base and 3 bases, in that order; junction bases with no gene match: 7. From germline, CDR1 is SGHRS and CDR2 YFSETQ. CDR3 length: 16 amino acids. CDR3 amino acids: CASSLPRGTGDYEQYF. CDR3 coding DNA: TGCGCCAGCAGCTTGCCCAGGGGGACAGGGGACTACGAGCAGTACTTC.

DNA of the CDR3: TGTGCCAGCAGCGTAGGAGGGACTTCCTCCTACGAGCAGTACTTC. Protein product: CASSVGGTSSYEQYF. This rearrangement joins TRBV9 to TRBJ2-7, with D tentatively TRBD2 (6 bases). The CDR3 runs 15 residues. Trimming shortened V by 0 bases and J by 0 bases, and 10 bases separated the two germline ends. Germline loops: CDR1 SGDLS, CDR2 YYNGEE. The full variable domain, rest sourced from reference TRBV9 and TRBJ2-7, is DSGVTQTPKHLITATGQRVTLRCSPRSGDLSVYWYQQSLDQGLQFLIQYYNGEERAKGNILERFSAQQFPDLHSELNLSSLELGDSALYFCASSVGGTSSYEQYFGPGTRLTVT.

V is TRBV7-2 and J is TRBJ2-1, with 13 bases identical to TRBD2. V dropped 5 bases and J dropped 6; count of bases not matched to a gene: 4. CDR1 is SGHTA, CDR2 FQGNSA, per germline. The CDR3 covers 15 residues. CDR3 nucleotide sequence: TGTGCCAGCAGCCCCGGGACTAGCGGGGTCAATGAGCAGTTCTTC. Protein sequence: CASSPGTSGVNEQFF.

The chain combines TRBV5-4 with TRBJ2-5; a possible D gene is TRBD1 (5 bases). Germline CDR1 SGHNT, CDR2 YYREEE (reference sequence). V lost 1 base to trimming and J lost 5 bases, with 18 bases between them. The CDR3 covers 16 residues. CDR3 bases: TGTGCCAGCAGCTTGAGCCCAGGGATAGGTCGGGAGACCCAGTACTTC. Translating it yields CASSLSPGIGRETQYF.

CDR3 bases: TGTGCCAGCAGCTTAGCCTTCTTTGGGCGTTCAGGAAACACCATATATTTT. Protein product: CASSLAFFGRSGNTIYF. The rearrangement joins TRBV7-2 to TRBJ1-3; D unresolved. The germline V and J ends were trimmed by 0 bases and 4 bases, with 16 bases remaining between them. The CDR3 runs 17 residues. CDR1 and CDR2 (germline): SGHTA, FQGNSA.

The CDR3 region has the DNA TGTGCCAGCAGCTTTAGCGGGGGGAGCTCCTACGAGCAGTACTTC. Translated: CASSFSGGSSYEQYF. This rearrangement joins TRBV11-3 to TRBJ2-7; 10 positions agree with TRBD2. The CDR3 totals 15 residues. After removal of 3 bases from V and 0 bases from J, the junction contained 2 bases not matched to a gene. Germline CDR1 is SGHNT and CDR2 is YENEEA.

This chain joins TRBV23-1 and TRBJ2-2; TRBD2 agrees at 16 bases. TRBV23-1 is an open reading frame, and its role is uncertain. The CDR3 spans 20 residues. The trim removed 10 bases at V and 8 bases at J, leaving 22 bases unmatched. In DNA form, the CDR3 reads TGCGCCAACGCAAAAGGGACACCCGGGACTAGCGGGAGGGATAGAGGGGAGCTGTTTTTT. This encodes CANAKGTPGTSGRDRGELFF.

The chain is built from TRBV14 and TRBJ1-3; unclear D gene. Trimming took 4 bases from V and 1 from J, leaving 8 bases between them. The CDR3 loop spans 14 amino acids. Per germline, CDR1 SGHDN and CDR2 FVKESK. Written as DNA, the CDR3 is TGTGCCAGCAGCCCCAGACTTTCTGGAAACACCATATATTTT. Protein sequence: CASSPRLSGNTIYF.